This T cell receptor beta chain was retrieved from a study of tumor and adjacent non-tumor tissue in lung cancer. No cell sorting was done before RNA was extracted from the tissue. Distant lung tissue was collected more than 3 cm away from the tumor edge. On this clonotype itself: An end of the junction differs from the germline gene, which may be a read error.

A modified ARM-PCR protocol with three rounds of nested PCR amplified TCRbeta. In TCRdb, the multiplex PCR reads were re-called with MiXCR into one record per CDR3 protein. The sample holds some 80,000 distinct CDR3 sequences; 80% to 90% are singletons and the top ten take about 51%. Material for sequencing was distant non-tumor lung tissue. The sequence came from a man in his 60s with non-small cell lung cancer.

This CDR3 reads CASTSWEPDTDTQCF. Written as DNA, the CDR3 is TGTGCCAGCACATCCTGGGAGCCGGACACAGATACGCAGTGTTTT. This chain uses TRBV6-1 with TRBJ2-3; perhaps D is TRBD1 or TRBD2 (5 bases each). Germline CDR1 MNHNS, CDR2 SASEGT. The CDR3 extends over 15 amino acids.